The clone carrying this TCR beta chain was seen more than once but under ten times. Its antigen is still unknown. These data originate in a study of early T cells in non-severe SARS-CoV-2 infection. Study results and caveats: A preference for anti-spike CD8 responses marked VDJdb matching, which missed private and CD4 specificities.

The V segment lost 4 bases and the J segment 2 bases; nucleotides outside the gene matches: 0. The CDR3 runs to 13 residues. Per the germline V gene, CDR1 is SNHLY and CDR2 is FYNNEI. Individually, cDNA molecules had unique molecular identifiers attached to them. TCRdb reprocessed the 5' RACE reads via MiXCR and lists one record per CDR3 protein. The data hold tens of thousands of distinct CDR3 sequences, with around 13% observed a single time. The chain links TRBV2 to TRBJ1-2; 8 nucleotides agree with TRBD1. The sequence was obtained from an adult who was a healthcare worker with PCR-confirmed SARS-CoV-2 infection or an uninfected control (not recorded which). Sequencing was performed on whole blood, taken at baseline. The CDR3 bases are TGTGCCAGCAGTGGACAGGGGAACTATGGCTACACCTTC. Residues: CASSGQGNYGYTF.